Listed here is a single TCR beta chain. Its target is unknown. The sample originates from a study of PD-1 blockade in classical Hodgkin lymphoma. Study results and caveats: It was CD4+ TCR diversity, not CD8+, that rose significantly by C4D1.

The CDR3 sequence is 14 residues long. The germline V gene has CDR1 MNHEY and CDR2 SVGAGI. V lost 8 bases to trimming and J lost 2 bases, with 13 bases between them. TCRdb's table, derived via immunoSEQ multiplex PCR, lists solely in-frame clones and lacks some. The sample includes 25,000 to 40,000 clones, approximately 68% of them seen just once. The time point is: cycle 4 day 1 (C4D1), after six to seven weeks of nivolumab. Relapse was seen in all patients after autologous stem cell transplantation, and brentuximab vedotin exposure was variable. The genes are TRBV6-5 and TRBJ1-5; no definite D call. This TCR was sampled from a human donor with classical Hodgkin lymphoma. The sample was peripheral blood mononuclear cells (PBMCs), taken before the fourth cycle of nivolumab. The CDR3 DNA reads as TGTGCCAGCCGGCCCAACAGTGGCAATCAGCCCCAGCATTTT. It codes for CASRPNSGNQPQHF.